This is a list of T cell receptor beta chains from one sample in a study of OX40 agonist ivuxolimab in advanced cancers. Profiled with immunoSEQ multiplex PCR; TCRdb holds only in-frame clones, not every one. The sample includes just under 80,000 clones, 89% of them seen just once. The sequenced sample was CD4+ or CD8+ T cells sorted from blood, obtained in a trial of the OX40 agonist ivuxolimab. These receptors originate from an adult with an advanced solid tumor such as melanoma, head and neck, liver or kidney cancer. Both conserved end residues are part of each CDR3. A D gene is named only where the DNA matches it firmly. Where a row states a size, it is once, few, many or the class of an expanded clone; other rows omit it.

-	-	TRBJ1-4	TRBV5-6	TGTGCCAGCAGCCGTTGGCAGGTTAATGAAAAACTGTTTTTT	CASSRWQVNEKLFF
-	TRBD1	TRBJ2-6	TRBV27	TGTGCCAGCAGTTTCGTAGGGACAGGGGCGACCTCTGGGGCCAACGTCCTGACTTTC	CASSFVGTGATSGANVLTF
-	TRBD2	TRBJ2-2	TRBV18	TGTGCCAGCTCACCCGTACTAGCGGGAGTTCAGAACACCGGGGAGCTGTTTTTT	CASSPVLAGVQNTGELFF
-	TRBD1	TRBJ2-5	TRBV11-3	TGTGCCAGCAGCTTAGGGGACAGGGTGGAGACCCAGTACTTC	CASSLGDRVETQYF
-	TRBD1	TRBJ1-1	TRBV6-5	TGTGCCAGCAGTTCGGCGGGACAGTGGAACACTGAAGCTTTCTTT	CASSSAGQWNTEAFF
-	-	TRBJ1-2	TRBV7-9	TGTGCCAGCAGCTCCCAGGTCCCCAACCGGGGCTATGGCTACACCTTC	CASSSQVPNRGYGYTF
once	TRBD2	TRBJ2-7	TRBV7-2	TGTGCCAGCAGCGCTTCTAGCGGGGCATCCTACGAGCAGTACTTC	CASSASSGASYEQYF
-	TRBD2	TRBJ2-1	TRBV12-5	TGTGCTAGTGGTTTGAAATTTAGGGGACTAGCGAGCTCCTACAATGAGCAGTTCTTC	CASGLKFRGLASSYNEQFF
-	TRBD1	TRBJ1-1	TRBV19	TGTGCCAGTAGCGGGAGACAGGGCTTGCACACTGAAGCTTTCTTT	CASSGRQGLHTEAFF
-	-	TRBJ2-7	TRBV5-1	TGCGCCAGCACAAGAGACGGCTCCTACGAGCAGTACTTC	CASTRDGSYEQYF
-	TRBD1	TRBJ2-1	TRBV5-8	TGTGCCAGCAGCCGAGGGGACAGGGGATACAATGAGCAGTTCTTC	CASSRGDRGYNEQFF